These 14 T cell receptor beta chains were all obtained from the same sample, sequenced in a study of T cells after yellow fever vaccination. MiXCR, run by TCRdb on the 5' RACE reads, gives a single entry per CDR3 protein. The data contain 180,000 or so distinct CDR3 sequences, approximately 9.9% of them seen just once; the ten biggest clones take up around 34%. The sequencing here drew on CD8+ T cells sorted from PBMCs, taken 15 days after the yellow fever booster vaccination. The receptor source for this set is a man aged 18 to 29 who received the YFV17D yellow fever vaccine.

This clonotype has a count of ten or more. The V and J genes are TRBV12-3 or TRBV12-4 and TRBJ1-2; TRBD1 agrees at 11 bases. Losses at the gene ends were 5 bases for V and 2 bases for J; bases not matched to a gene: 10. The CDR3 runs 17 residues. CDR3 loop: CASSPPGQGVLNYGYTF. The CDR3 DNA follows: TGTGCCAGCAGTCCCCCGGGACAGGGGGTTTTAAACTATGGCTACACCTTC.

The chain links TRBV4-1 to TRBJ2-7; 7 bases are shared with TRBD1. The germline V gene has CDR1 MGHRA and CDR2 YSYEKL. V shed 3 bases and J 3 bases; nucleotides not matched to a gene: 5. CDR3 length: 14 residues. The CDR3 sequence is CASSHRQGRYEQYF. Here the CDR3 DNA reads TGCGCCAGCAGCCATCGACAGGGACGCTACGAGCAGTACTTC.

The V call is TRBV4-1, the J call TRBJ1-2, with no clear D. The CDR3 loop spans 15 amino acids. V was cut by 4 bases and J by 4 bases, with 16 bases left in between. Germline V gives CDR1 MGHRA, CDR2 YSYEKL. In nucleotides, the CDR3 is TGCGCCAGCAGCCCTGGCCAGGCGGCAGGCTATGGCTACACCTTC. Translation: CASSPGQAAGYGYTF.

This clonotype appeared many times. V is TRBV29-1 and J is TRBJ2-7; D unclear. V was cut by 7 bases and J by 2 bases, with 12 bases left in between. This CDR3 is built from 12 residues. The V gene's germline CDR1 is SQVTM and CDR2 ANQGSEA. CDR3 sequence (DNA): TGCAGCGCTACGACCACCACCTACGAGCAGTACTTC. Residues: CSATTTTYEQYF.

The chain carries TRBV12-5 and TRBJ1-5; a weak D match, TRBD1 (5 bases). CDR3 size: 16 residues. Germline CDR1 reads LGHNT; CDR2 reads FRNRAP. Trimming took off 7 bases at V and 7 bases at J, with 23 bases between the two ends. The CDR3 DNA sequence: TGTGCTAGTGCTCCCCCGGGGGGGGGTGAAAGGCAGCCCCAGCATTTT. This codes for CASAPPGGGERQPQHF.

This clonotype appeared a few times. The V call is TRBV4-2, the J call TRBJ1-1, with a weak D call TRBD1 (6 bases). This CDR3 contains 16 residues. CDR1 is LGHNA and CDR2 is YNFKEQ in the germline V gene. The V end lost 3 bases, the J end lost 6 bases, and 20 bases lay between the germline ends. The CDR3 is CASSHTRGGAGPEAFF. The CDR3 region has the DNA TGTGCCAGCAGCCACACCAGAGGGGGTGCCGGTCCTGAAGCTTTCTTT.

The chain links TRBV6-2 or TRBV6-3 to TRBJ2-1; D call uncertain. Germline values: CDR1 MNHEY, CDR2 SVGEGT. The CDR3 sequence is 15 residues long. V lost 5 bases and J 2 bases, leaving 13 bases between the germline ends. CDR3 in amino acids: CASSPWQTPYNEQFF. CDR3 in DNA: TGTGCCAGCAGTCCCTGGCAGACTCCCTACAATGAGCAGTTCTTC.

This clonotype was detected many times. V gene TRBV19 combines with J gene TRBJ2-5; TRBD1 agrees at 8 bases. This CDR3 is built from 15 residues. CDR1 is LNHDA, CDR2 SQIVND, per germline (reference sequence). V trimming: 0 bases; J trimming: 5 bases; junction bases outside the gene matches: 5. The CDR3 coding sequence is TGTGCCAGTAGTATAGATCAGGGGGCGCCGGAGACCCAGTACTTC. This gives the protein CASSIDQGAPETQYF.

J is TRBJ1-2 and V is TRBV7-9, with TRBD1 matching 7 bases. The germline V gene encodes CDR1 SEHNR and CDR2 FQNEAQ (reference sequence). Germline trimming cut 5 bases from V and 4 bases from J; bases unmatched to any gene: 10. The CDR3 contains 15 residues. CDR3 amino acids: CASSPRQGPLYGYTF. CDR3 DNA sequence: TGTGCCAGCAGCCCTAGACAGGGTCCCCTCTATGGCTACACCTTC.

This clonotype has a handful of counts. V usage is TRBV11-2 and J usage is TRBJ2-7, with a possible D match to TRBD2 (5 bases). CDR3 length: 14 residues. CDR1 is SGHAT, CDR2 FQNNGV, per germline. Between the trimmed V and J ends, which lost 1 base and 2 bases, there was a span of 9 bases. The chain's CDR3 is CASSLVSGPYEQYF. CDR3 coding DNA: TGTGCCAGCAGCTTAGTCAGCGGACCCTACGAGCAGTACTTC. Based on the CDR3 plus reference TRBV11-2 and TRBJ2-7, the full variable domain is EAGVAQSPRYKIIEKRQSVAFWCNPISGHATLYWYQQILGQGPKLLIQFQNNGVVDDSQLPKDRFSAERLKGVDSTLKIQPAKLEDSAVYLCASSLVSGPYEQYFGPGTRLTVT.

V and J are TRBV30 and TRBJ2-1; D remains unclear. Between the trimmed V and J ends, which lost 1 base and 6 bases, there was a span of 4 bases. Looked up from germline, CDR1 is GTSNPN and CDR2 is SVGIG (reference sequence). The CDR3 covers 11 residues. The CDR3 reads CAWSETNEQFF. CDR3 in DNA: TGTGCCTGGAGTGAGACCAATGAGCAGTTCTTC. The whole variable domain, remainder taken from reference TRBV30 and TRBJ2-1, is SQTIHQWPATLVQPVGSPLSLECTVEGTSNPNLYWYRQAAGRGLQLLFYSVGIGQISSEVPQNLSASRPQDRQFILSSKKLLLSDSGFYLCAWSETNEQFFGPGTRLTVL.

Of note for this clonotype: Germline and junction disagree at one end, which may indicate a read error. The CDR3 DNA reads TGTGCCTCTCAGGCGGGGGGAACCAAGTCCTTC. It specifies CASQAGGTKSF. The chain recombines TRBV6-5 with TRBJ2-5, with 8 nucleotides matching TRBD2. Germline lookup yields CDR1 MNHEY and CDR2 SVGAGI. The CDR3 covers 11 residues.

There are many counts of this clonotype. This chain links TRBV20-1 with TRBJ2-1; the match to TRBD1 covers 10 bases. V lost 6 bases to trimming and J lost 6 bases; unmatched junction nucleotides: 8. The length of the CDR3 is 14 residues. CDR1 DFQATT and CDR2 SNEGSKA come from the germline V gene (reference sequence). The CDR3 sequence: CSAQGGTGVNEQFF. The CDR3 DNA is TGCAGTGCGCAAGGGGGGACAGGGGTCAATGAGCAGTTCTTC.

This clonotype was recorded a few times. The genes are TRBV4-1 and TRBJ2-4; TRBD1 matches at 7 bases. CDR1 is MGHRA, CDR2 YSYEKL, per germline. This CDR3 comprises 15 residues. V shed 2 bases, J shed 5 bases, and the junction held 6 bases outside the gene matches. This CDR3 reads CASSQPGQAENIQYF. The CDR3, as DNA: TGCGCCAGCAGCCAACCTGGACAGGCGGAAAACATTCAGTACTTC.